By its share, the clone carrying this T cell receptor (beta chain) is medium-sized (0.01 to 0.1%). Profiling relied on immunoSEQ multiplex PCR, and the TCRdb table lists in-frame clones only, not all of them. Of 30,000 to 35,000 clones in the sample, approximately 89% were seen once. V dropped 6 bases and J dropped 13 bases, with 13 bases sitting between them. The CDR3 covers 12 residues. In germline, CDR1 is MNHEY, CDR2 SMNVEV (reference sequence). The entry originates in a study of OX40 agonist ivuxolimab in advanced cancers. Sequenced here: CD4+ or CD8+ T cells sorted from blood, sampled in a trial of the OX40 agonist ivuxolimab. The receptor comes from an adult with an advanced solid tumor such as melanoma, head and neck, liver or kidney cancer. The J gene is TRBJ1-6, the V gene TRBV27; no firm D call. In DNA, the CDR3 is TGTGCCAGCAGCCCTGGAGGTTTTCCCCTCCACTTT. Amino acid sequence: CASSPGGFPLHF.